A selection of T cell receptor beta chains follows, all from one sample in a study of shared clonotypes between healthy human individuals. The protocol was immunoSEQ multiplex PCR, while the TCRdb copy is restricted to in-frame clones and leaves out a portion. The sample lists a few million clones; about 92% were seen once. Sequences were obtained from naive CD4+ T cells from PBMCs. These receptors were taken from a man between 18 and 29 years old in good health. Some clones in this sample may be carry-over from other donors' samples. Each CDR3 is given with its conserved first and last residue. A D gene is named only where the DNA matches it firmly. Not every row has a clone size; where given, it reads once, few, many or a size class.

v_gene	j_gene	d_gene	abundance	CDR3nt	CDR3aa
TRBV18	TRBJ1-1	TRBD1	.	TGTGCCAGCTCGGTCGGACAGGGGGCGTTGACTGAAGCTTTCTTT	CASSVGQGALTEAFF
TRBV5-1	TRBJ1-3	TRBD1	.	TGCGCCAGCAGCCCGGACAGGGTGTCCCTCGTTTACGGAAACACCATATATTTT	CASSPDRVSLVYGNTIYF
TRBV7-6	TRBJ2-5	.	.	TGTGCCACCACCAGGGGACTAAAAGAGACCCAGTACTTC	CATTRGLKETQYF
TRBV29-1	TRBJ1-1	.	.	TGCAGCGTTGAGTTGACAGCCTTCGGGGGGTCTGAAGCTTTCTTT	CSVELTAFGGSEAFF
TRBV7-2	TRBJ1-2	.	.	TGTGCCAGCAGCTTAGGACTGACCAACTATGGCTACACCTTC	CASSLGLTNYGYTF
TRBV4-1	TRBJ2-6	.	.	TGCGCCAGCAGCCAGACGGGGACGGCTGGGGCCAACGTCCTGACTTTC	CASSQTGTAGANVLTF
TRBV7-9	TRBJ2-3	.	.	TGTGCCAGCAGCCAAGGGGCAGATACGCAGTATTTT	CASSQGADTQYF
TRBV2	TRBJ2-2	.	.	TGTGCCAGCAGGTACCTAGCGAGGGAGAACACCGGGGAGCTGTTTTTT	CASRYLARENTGELFF
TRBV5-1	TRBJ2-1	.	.	TGCGCCAGCAGCTTGGAGAGAGGGGGTAGCGGGTTCCGGCAGTTCTTC	CASSLERGGSGFRQFF
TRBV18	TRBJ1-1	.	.	TGTGCCAGCTCACCGGAACGGCGGACTGAAGCTTTCTTT	CASSPERRTEAFF
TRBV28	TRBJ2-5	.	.	TGTGCCAGCACAGCAGGTCCGTACCAACAAGAGACCCAGTACTTC	CASTAGPYQQETQYF
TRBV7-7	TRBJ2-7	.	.	TGTGCCAGCAGTTCATACCAGGGAGAGCAGTACTTC	CASSSYQGEQYF
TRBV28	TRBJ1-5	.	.	TGTGCCAGCAGTTTGTGGCAGGGCGGGCAGCCCCAGCATTTT	CASSLWQGGQPQHF
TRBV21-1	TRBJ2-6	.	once	TGTGCCAGCAGCAAAGCTCGGGGACGGATATCCTCTGGGGCCAACGTCCTGACTTTC	CASSKARGRISSGANVLTF
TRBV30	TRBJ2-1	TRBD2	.	TGTGCCTGGAGTGCCACTAGCGGGGTCTACAATGAGCAGTTCTTC	CAWSATSGVYNEQFF
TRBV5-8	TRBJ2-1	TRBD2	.	TGTGCCAGCAGCTTGGGGCTAGCGGCCCCCTGGAATGAGCAGTTCTTC	CASSLGLAAPWNEQFF
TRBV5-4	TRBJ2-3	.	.	TGTGCCAGCAGCTTGTCGGGGATGGGAGGAGATACGCAGTATTTT	CASSLSGMGGDTQYF
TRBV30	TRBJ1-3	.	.	TGTGCCTGGAACCGGGGGAGCTCTGGAAACACCATATATTTT	CAWNRGSSGNTIYF
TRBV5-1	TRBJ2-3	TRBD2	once	TGCGCCAGCAGCTACGTAGCGGGAGGACGGGGCGAAAGCACAGATACGCAGTATTTT	CASSYVAGGRGESTDTQYF
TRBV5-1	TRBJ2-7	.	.	TGCGCCAGCAGCTCAGATACTCGACACCTACCCTCCTACGAGCAGTACTTC	CASSSDTRHLPSYEQYF
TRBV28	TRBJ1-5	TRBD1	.	TGTGCCAGCAGCTCAAGGGACAGTCCACATTATAGCAATCAGCCCCAGCATTTT	CASSSRDSPHYSNQPQHF
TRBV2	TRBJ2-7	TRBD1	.	TGTGCCAGCAGCCAGGGACAGGGAAACTACGAGCAGTACTTC	CASSQGQGNYEQYF
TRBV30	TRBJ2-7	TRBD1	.	TGTGCCTGGACCCCGGGACAGCTCTACGAGCAGTACTTC	CAWTPGQLYEQYF
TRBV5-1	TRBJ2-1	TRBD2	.	TGCGCCAGCAGTCAAGGACTAGCGGAAGTTAATGAGCAGTTCTTC	CASSQGLAEVNEQFF
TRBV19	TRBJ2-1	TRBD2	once	TGTGCCAGTAGTTCCGGGACTAGCGGATACAATGAGCAGTTCTTC	CASSSGTSGYNEQFF
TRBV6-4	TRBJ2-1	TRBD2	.	TGTGCCAGCAGTCGGGACTACCGATCCTACAATGAGCAGTTCTTC	CASSRDYRSYNEQFF
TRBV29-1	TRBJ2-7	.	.	TGCAGCGTTAAAGGAACTCTCAGCTACGAGCAGTACTTC	CSVKGTLSYEQYF
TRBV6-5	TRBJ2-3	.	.	TGTGCCAGCAGTTACAGCGAGGGCCGCACAGATACGCAGTATTTT	CASSYSEGRTDTQYF
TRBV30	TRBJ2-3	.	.	TGTGCCTGGACCGGGCGGGGCGCAGATACGCAGTATTTT	CAWTGRGADTQYF
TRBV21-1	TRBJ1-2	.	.	TGTGCCAGCAGCAAAAATGGCAGGGGACGGAACTATGGCTACACCTTC	CASSKNGRGRNYGYTF
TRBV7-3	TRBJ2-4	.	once	TGTGCCAGCAGCTTAACGGGCCTACCCGGGGGCATTCAGTACTTC	CASSLTGLPGGIQYF
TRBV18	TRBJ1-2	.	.	TGTGCCAGCTCACCACCGGGTCGGGGACTGCGAGGTGGCTACACCTTC	CASSPPGRGLRGGYTF